The source of this T cell receptor beta chain is a study of shared clonotypes between healthy human individuals. Overall study: Serving as donors were a couple of women and three men, whose ages spanned 18 to 49. The study used three CD4 naive, three CD4 memory, two CD8 naive and one CD8 memory plate per donor.

CDR3 length: 18 amino acids. The germline CDR1 and CDR2 sequences are MDHEN and SYDVKM. Between the trimmed V and J ends, which lost 5 bases and 0 bases, there was a span of 20 bases. Each cell subset's genomic DNA was divided evenly among several immunoSEQ plates. Repertoires were generated with immunoSEQ multiplex PCR, while TCRdb's copy carries only in-frame clones and drops some. The sample has about 2.3 million clones; more than 80% are singletons. Healthy HIV-negative adults without recent acute infections or vaccinations served as donors. The sequencing input was naive CD4+ T cells from PBMCs. Subset specified: CD45RA+ positively selected. The chain is built from TRBV28 and TRBJ1-3, with D perhaps matching TRBD1 (6 bases). The TCR was taken from a young man in good health. Some clones in this sample may be carry-over from other donors' samples. The CDR3 sequence is CASSGGSTGKSSGNTIYF. In DNA form, the CDR3 reads TGTGCCAGCAGTGGGGGGTCCACAGGGAAGAGCTCTGGAAACACCATATATTTT.